This T cell receptor beta chain was recovered during a study of OX40 agonist ivuxolimab in advanced cancers. General study findings and limits: Among T cells, CD8+ cells averaged more expanded clones than CD4+ cells. Antigen specificity was not determined for the expanded peripheral T cells.

Concerning this clone: Its antigen is currently unknown.

Assay used: immunoSEQ multiplex PCR; TCRdb lists only in-frame clones, some missing. The sample has some 76,000 clones, about 82% seen once. The CDR3 runs 12 residues. CDR1 GTSNPN and CDR2 SVGIG come from the germline V gene (reference sequence). Trimming removed 2 bases from V and 6 bases from J; junction bases left unmatched: 1. The clonotype was recovered from an adult with an advanced solid tumor such as melanoma, head and neck, liver or kidney cancer. V usage is TRBV30 and J usage is TRBJ2-1; TRBD1 agrees at 7 bases. The specimen comprised CD4+ or CD8+ T cells sorted from blood, sampled in a trial of the OX40 agonist ivuxolimab. The CDR3, as DNA: TGTGCCTGGAGTCGACAGGGCAATGAGCAGTTCTTC. Translated, it gives CAWSRQGNEQFF. The full variable domain, rest sourced from reference TRBV30 and TRBJ2-1, is SQTIHQWPATLVQPVGSPLSLECTVEGTSNPNLYWYRQAAGRGLQLLFYSVGIGQISSEVPQNLSASRPQDRQFILSSKKLLLSDSGFYLCAWSRQGNEQFFGPGTRLTVL.